A selection of T cell receptor beta chains follows, all from one sample in a study of blood T cell repertoires in COVID-19. Generated by immunoSEQ multiplex PCR, the TCRdb table keeps only in-frame clones and is missing some. The sample has under 250,000 clones; 65% to 90% are singletons. Sequencing was carried out using PBMCs or T cells enriched from blood (not recorded which). Receptor source: a woman in her forties or fifties with acute COVID-19. Each CDR3 is given with its conserved first and last residue. D genes are given only for firm matches. The size entry is marked missing in some rows and otherwise reads once, few, many or a size class.

d_gene	v_gene	abundance	j_gene	CDR3nt	CDR3aa
-	TRBV6-5	-	TRBJ1-1	TGTGCCAGCAGCCCGGGGGTAAGACACACTGAAGCTTTCTTT	CASSPGVRHTEAFF
TRBD1	TRBV2	-	TRBJ1-6	TGTGCCAGCAGTGAAGGGACAGGGTTTTATTCACCCCTCCACTTT	CASSEGTGFYSPLHF
TRBD1	TRBV3-1/TRBV3-2	-	TRBJ1-5	TGTGCCAGCAGCCACGGACAGGGAACTCAGCCCCAGCATTTT	CASSHGQGTQPQHF
TRBD2	TRBV9	once	TRBJ2-2	TGTGCCAGCAGCGACCGGTCTAGCGGAACCGGGGAGCTGTTTTTT	CASSDRSSGTGELFF
TRBD1	TRBV5-4	-	TRBJ1-5	TGTGCCAGCAGCGACGGACAGGGGAGCAATCAGCCCCAGCATTTT	CASSDGQGSNQPQHF
TRBD2	TRBV4-2	-	TRBJ2-5	TGTGCCAGCAGCCAAGTCCTTAGCGGGGGAGCGTACCAAGAGACCCAGTACTTC	CASSQVLSGGAYQETQYF
-	TRBV30	once	TRBJ1-5	TGTGCCTGGAGTGTGGGCGGCAATCAGCCCCAGCATTTT	CAWSVGGNQPQHF
-	TRBV7-3	-	TRBJ1-1	TGTGCCAGCAGCTTAATGGCAGGGAACACTGAAGCTTTCTTT	CASSLMAGNTEAFF
-	TRBV9	-	TRBJ1-1	TGTGCCAGCAGCGAAGTAACAAAGAACACTGAAGCTTTCTTT	CASSEVTKNTEAFF
-	TRBV27	-	TRBJ1-1	TGTGCCAGCAGACCGGAACAGGGTAGAACTGAAGCTTTCTTT	CASRPEQGRTEAFF
-	TRBV4-3	-	TRBJ2-2	TGCGCCAGCAGCCAAGATGGGGCATCCACAAACACCGGGGAGCTGTTTTTT	CASSQDGASTNTGELFF
TRBD1	TRBV7-2	-	TRBJ1-2	TGTGCCAGCAGCTCCGACAGGGGACGTGGCTACACCTTC	CASSSDRGRGYTF
TRBD1	TRBV12-5	-	TRBJ1-5	TGTGCTAGTGGTTTGGGGGACAGGGGACATCAGCCCCAGCATTTT	CASGLGDRGHQPQHF
-	TRBV5-6	-	TRBJ1-1	TGTGCCAGCAGCTCCACACCGGAGACTGAAGCTTTCTTT	CASSSTPETEAFF
-	TRBV10-3	-	TRBJ2-3	TGTGCCATCAGTGAGTCGAACAGCCTATTGCCCCGCACAGATACGCAGTATTTT	CAISESNSLLPRTDTQYF
-	TRBV30	-	TRBJ2-5	TGTGCCTGGAGTGAGACAGTAGAAGAGACCCAGTACTTC	CAWSETVEETQYF
-	TRBV7-8	medium-sized	TRBJ2-2	TGTGCCAGCAGCGTGACTAGTACCGGCGGGGAGCTGTTTTTT	CASSVTSTGGELFF
TRBD1	TRBV27	-	TRBJ2-1	TGTGCCAGCACCGGGACAGGTACCTACAATGAGCAGTTCTTC	CASTGTGTYNEQFF
TRBD1	TRBV19	many	TRBJ1-5	TGTGCCAGTAGTATGGGCGGACAGGGAGGGCAGCCCCAGCATTTT	CASSMGGQGGQPQHF
-	TRBV6-1	-	TRBJ1-6	TGTGCCAGCAGTGAAGCGGAGAATCTCCGCACCCTCCACTTT	CASSEAENLRTLHF
TRBD1	TRBV19	-	TRBJ1-6	TGTGCCAGTAGTATGTCTCCAGGGGGCAGTAATTCACCCCTCCACTTT	CASSMSPGGSNSPLHF
-	TRBV7-9	-	TRBJ1-2	TGTGCCAGCAGCTTAATGCAGGGTGGCTACACCTTC	CASSLMQGGYTF
-	TRBV3-1/TRBV3-2	-	TRBJ1-2	TGTGCCATCTCATACAGGGATCTTCGGAAAATCTATGGCTACACCTTC	CAISYRDLRKIYGYTF
-	TRBV19	-	TRBJ1-1	TGTGCCAGTAGTATAGATGGAGCAGGGGAAGCTTTCTTT	CASSIDGAGEAFF
-	TRBV7-6	-	TRBJ2-1	TGTGCCAGCAGCTTAGGGACAGCGGTTTTGAATGAGCAGTTCTTC	CASSLGTAVLNEQFF
-	TRBV5-6	-	TRBJ2-7	TGTGCCAGCAGCCAGACAGTCCACGAGCAGTACTTC	CASSQTVHEQYF
-	TRBV29-1	few	TRBJ1-4	TGCAGCGTTGAGTTCAGGTGGAATGAAAAACTGTTTTTT	CSVEFRWNEKLFF
-	TRBV28	-	TRBJ1-2	TGTGCCAGCACTACGGTCCCCCGTAACTATGGCTACACCTTC	CASTTVPRNYGYTF
-	TRBV5-5	-	TRBJ1-3	TGTGCCAGCAGCTTTTCGACAGGACAACTCTCTGGAAACACCATATATTTT	CASSFSTGQLSGNTIYF
TRBD1	TRBV5-8	-	TRBJ1-4	TGTGCCAGCAGCTTGGGGACAGGGGAGAATGAAAAACTGTTTTTT	CASSLGTGENEKLFF
TRBD1	TRBV6-5	-	TRBJ2-4	TGTGCCAGCACGAGGGGGCAGGACAAAAACATTCAGTACTTC	CASTRGQDKNIQYF
-	TRBV14	once	TRBJ1-1	TGTGCCAGCAGCCGTGGGGAGGGCACTGAAGCTTTCTTT	CASSRGEGTEAFF
-	TRBV27	-	TRBJ1-5	TGTGCCAGCAGTCCACAGCCTTATAGCAATCAGCCCCAGCATTTT	CASSPQPYSNQPQHF
-	TRBV6-6	once	TRBJ2-2	TGTGCCAGTTTAAGGGGGAACACCGGGGAGCTGTTTTTT	CASLRGNTGELFF
TRBD1	TRBV29-1	-	TRBJ1-2	TGCAGCGTTGAAGATCCTGGACAGGGCTATGGCTACACCTTC	CSVEDPGQGYGYTF